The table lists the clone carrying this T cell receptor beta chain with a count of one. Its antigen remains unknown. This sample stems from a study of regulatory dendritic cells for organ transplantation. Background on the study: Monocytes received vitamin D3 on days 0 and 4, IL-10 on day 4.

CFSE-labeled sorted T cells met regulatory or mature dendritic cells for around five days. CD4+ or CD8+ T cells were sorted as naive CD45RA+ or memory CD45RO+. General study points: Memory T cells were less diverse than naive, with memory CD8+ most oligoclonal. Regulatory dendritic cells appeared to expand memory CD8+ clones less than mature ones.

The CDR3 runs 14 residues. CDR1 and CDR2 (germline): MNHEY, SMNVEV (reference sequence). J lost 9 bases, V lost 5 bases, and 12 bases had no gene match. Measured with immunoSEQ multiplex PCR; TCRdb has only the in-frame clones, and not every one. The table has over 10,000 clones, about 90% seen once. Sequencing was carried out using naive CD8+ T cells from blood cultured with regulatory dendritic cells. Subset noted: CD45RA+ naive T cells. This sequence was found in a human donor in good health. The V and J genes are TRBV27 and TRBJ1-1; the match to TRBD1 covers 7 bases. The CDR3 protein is CASSPRGTRDQAFF. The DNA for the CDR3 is TGTGCCAGCAGTCCCAGGGGGACCAGGGACCAAGCTTTCTTT.